This TCR beta chain was retrieved from a study of vaccination effects on CD4 cells after COVID-19. Details on this clone: Its antigen is not known.

Expansion of antigen-specific CD4+ T cells with viral peptide pools was carried out by the ViraFEST assay before sequencing. Following culture for approximately ten days, CD4+ T cells were isolated. According to the study, vaccine recipients showed no prior SARS-CoV-2 infection and negative nucleocapsid antibodies. Half the medium was swapped for IL-2 medium on days 3 and 7. The method was immunoSEQ multiplex PCR; TCRdb's version includes in-frame clones alone and lacks a portion of them. Seen here are tens of thousands of clones, about 78% observed once, and the top ten hold 10%. The CDR3 covers 15 residues. In germline, CDR1 is MGHDK, CDR2 SYGVNS. V lost 4 bases, J lost 2 bases, and 13 bases lay in between.

The chain combines TRBV25-1 with TRBJ2-3; D may be TRBD2 (5 bases). This TCR came from a human donor who received a COVID-19 vaccine. Material: CD4+ T cells from PBMCs cultured with SARS-CoV-2 spike peptides, obtained before COVID-19 vaccination. The CDR3 coding sequence is TGTGCCAGCAGTGCACCAGGCGGGCCCACAGATACGCAGTATTTT. Translated: CASSAPGGPTDTQYF.